This record covers a single T cell receptor beta chain. This CDR3 comprises 14 residues. CDR1 and CDR2 (germline): MGHRA, YSYEKL. V was clipped by 3 bases and J by 0 bases, with 9 bases between them. The record originates from a study of shared clonotypes between healthy human individuals. About the research overall: Samples came from a couple of female and a few male donors aged 18 to 49.

Naive CD8 cells were CD45RO-negative, positively selected for CCR7, excluding terminally differentiated effector memory CD45RA+ cells. TCRdb keeps only in-frame clones here, not all; method: immunoSEQ multiplex PCR. The sample consists of around 2,000,000 clones, approximately 94% of them appearing once. Specimen: naive CD8+ T cells from PBMCs. The chain has TRBV4-1 and TRBJ2-7, with D tentatively TRBD2 (6 bases). The origin of this receptor is a man aged 18 to 29 in good health. Some clones in this sample may be carry-over from other donors' samples. This CDR3 is CASSHGTRSYEQYF. The CDR3 nucleotides are TGCGCCAGCAGCCACGGGACTCGCTCCTACGAGCAGTACTTC.